The present T cell receptor (beta chain) was sequenced within a study of blood T cells in healthy people across ages. General study findings and limits: Among T cells, TCR beta diversity per million cells dropped roughly linearly as age rose.

This clonotype was detected ten times or more. What it recognizes is unknown. Trimming took 1 base from V and 6 from J, leaving 13 bases between them. CDR3 length: 15 residues. CDR1 and CDR2 from the germline V gene are SSHAT and FNYEAQ (reference sequence). For the second PCR, which ran for about 7 to 11 cycles, a sample-barcoded 5' primer and a J-beta primer mix were used. From the 5' RACE reads, TCRdb called clonotypes with MiXCR, one entry per CDR3 protein. The table includes about 650,000 distinct CDR3 sequences, about a third detected once. Total RNA, at least 6 micrograms per sample, was extracted from PBMCs.

This TCR was sampled from a woman aged 80 or over in good health. The specimen was blood. The chain is built from TRBV7-7 and TRBJ2-1; D remains ambiguous. CDR3 sequence: CASSLGAAPRNEQFF. The CDR3 nucleotides read TGTGCCAGCAGCTTAGGGGCAGCGCCACGCAATGAGCAGTTCTTC.